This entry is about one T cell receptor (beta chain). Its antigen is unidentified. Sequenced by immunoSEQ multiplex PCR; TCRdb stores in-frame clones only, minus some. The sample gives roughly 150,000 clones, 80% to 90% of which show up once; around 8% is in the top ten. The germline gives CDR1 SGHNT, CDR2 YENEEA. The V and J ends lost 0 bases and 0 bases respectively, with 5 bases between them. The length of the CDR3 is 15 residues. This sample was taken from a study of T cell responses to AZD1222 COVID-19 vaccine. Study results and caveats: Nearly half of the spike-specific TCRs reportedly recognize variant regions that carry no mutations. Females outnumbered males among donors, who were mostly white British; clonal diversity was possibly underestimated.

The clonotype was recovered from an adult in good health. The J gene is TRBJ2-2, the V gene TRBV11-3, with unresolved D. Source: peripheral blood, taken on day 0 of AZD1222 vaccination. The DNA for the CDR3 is TGTGCCAGCAGCTTAGAGGGCTCGAACACCGGGGAGCTGTTTTTT. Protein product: CASSLEGSNTGELFF.